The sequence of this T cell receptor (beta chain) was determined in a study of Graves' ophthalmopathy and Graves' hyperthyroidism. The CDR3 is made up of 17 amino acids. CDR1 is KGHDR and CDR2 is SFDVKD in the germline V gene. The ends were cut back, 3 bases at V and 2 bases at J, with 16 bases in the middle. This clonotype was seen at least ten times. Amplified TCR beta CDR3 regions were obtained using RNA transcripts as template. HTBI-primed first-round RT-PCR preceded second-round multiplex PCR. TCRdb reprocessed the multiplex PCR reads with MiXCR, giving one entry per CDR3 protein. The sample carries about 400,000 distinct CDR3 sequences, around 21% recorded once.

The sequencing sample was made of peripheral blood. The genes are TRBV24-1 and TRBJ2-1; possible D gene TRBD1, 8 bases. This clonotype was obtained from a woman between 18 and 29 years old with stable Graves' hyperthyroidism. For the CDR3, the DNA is TGTGCCACCAGTGATCCCCAGGGGGCGGGAGCCTACAATGAGCAGTTCTTC. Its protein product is CATSDPQGAGAYNEQFF.